Listed below are T cell receptor beta chains from one sample, sequenced in a study of T-cell memory formation after mild COVID-19. TCRdb used MiXCR to reprocess the 5' RACE reads, holding one entry per CDR3 protein. The table includes 250,000 to 350,000 distinct CDR3 sequences, 13% to 15% detected once. The sequenced sample consisted of PBMCs or a T cell subset sorted from them (not recorded which). Receptor source: a young man who had mild COVID-19 (a few samples of this study predate the infection). Cell type and time point are not known. Each CDR3 is given with its conserved first and last residue. The D gene is left open where the match is weak. Size values are once, few and many counts, or a class for expanded clones, and some rows have none.

J: TRBJ1-6; D: NA; V: TRBV7-2; size: NA; DNA: TGTGCCAGCAGCTTGGCCTGGAGCTCCTATAATTCACCCCTCCACTTT; CDR3: CASSLAWSSYNSPLHF
J: TRBJ2-1; D: TRBD2; V: TRBV6-2/TRBV6-3; size: few; DNA: TGTGCCAGCAAAAAGGGGCTAGCGGACTACAATGAGCAGTTCTTC; CDR3: CASKKGLADYNEQFF
J: TRBJ2-1; D: NA; V: TRBV5-1; size: few; DNA: TGCGCCAGCAGCTTGTGGCAGGGTCCAGGGCAGTTCTTC; CDR3: CASSLWQGPGQFF
J: TRBJ2-1; D: TRBD1; V: TRBV20-1; size: NA; DNA: TGCAGTGCCCCTCACAGGGGGCAGAGCAATGAGCAGTTCTTC; CDR3: CSAPHRGQSNEQFF
J: TRBJ2-2; D: TRBD1; V: TRBV7-8; size: few; DNA: TGTGCCAGCAGCCAGACAGGGATGAACACCGGGGAGCTGTTTTTT; CDR3: CASSQTGMNTGELFF
J: TRBJ1-6; D: TRBD1; V: TRBV6-6; size: NA; DNA: TGTGCCAGCAGTAACCCGGACAGGACACCCCTCCACTTT; CDR3: CASSNPDRTPLHF
J: TRBJ2-7; D: TRBD2; V: TRBV11-2; size: few; DNA: TGTGCCAGCAGGCGCGCCGGGACTAGCGGGGGAAATGACGAGCAGTACTTC; CDR3: CASRRAGTSGGNDEQYF
J: TRBJ2-1; D: TRBD2; V: TRBV29-1; size: NA; DNA: TGCAGCGTTGAAGCAGGGCGCGGGGGGCGCGATGAGCAGTTCTTC; CDR3: CSVEAGRGGRDEQFF
J: TRBJ1-1; D: TRBD1; V: TRBV9; size: few; DNA: TGTGCCAGCAGCGTAAGGCCAGGGGGCCCTGAAGCTTTCTTT; CDR3: CASSVRPGGPEAFF
J: TRBJ1-5; D: NA; V: TRBV12-3/TRBV12-4; size: NA; DNA: TGTGCCAGCAGTTTACATCAGCGCGGGGAGCCCCAGCATTTT; CDR3: CASSLHQRGEPQHF
J: TRBJ1-1; D: NA; V: TRBV29-1; size: NA; DNA: TGCAGCGCCCCTCAGAACAGGGTTTCTTTCTTT; CDR3: CSAPQNRVSFF
J: TRBJ2-7; D: NA; V: TRBV5-6; size: NA; DNA: TGTGCCAGCAGCTTGATGTGGAACGAGCAGTACTTC; CDR3: CASSLMWNEQYF
J: TRBJ2-5; D: TRBD2; V: TRBV9; size: NA; DNA: TGTGCCAGCAGCGTAGATGGAGCGGGGGGGCCGTACTTC; CDR3: CASSVDGAGGPYF
J: TRBJ2-1; D: TRBD1; V: TRBV7-8; size: few; DNA: TGTGCCAGCAGCTTAGTGGACAGGGGCCCCGGCAATGAGCAGTTCTTC; CDR3: CASSLVDRGPGNEQFF
J: TRBJ2-3; D: TRBD1; V: TRBV28; size: NA; DNA: TGTGCCAGCACCCAGGGGGTTTCTGGGGAAACAGATACGCAGTATTTT; CDR3: CASTQGVSGETDTQYF
J: TRBJ2-1; D: NA; V: TRBV20-1; size: NA; DNA: TGCAGTGCTAGAGATCGTAGGGGGAGCGCCTACAATGAGCAGTTCTTC; CDR3: CSARDRRGSAYNEQFF
J: TRBJ1-1; D: TRBD1; V: TRBV7-9; size: many; DNA: TGTGCCAGCAGCCGTCCCGGGACAGGGCCCGCTGAAGCTTTCTTT; CDR3: CASSRPGTGPAEAFF
J: TRBJ2-1; D: TRBD2; V: TRBV7-2; size: few; DNA: TGTGCCAGCAGCCCGGGGGGTTGGGAGCAGTTCTTC; CDR3: CASSPGGWEQFF
J: TRBJ1-1; D: NA; V: TRBV12-3/TRBV12-4; size: few; DNA: TGTGCCAGCAGTCTCACGGGGACGAACACTGAAGCTTTCTTT; CDR3: CASSLTGTNTEAFF
J: TRBJ2-5; D: TRBD1; V: TRBV29-1; size: NA; DNA: TGCAGCGTCCAAAGGGGACAGGGGGGAGAGACCCAGTACTTC; CDR3: CSVQRGQGGETQYF
J: TRBJ2-5; D: NA; V: TRBV6-2/TRBV6-3; size: NA; DNA: TGTGCCAGCAGTTACGGGATGGGGGAGACCCAGTACTTC; CDR3: CASSYGMGETQYF
J: TRBJ2-7; D: TRBD1; V: TRBV5-1; size: NA; DNA: TGCGCCAGCAGCTTGAGACAGGGGGCGCCTAACGAGCAGTACTTC; CDR3: CASSLRQGAPNEQYF
J: TRBJ1-2; D: TRBD1; V: TRBV10-2; size: few; DNA: TGCGCCAGCAGTGAGACGGCGGGACAGGGCCGCTATGGCTACACCTTC; CDR3: CASSETAGQGRYGYTF
J: TRBJ1-5; D: NA; V: TRBV12-3/TRBV12-4; size: many; DNA: TGTGCCAGCAGTTTAGGGTCGGGTGGCAATCAGCCCCAGCATTTT; CDR3: CASSLGSGGNQPQHF
J: TRBJ1-6; D: NA; V: TRBV4-1; size: NA; DNA: TGCGCCAGCAGCCAAGTGGGGGGTAATTCACCCCTCCACTTT; CDR3: CASSQVGGNSPLHF
J: TRBJ2-3; D: NA; V: TRBV5-1; size: NA; DNA: TGCGCCAGCAGCTTGGTCGCAGGGGCTACAGATACGCAGTATTTT; CDR3: CASSLVAGATDTQYF
J: TRBJ1-6; D: NA; V: TRBV7-2; size: many; DNA: TGTGCCAGCAGCCAGGGTTCACCCCTCCACTTT; CDR3: CASSQGSPLHF
J: TRBJ1-1; D: NA; V: TRBV6-2/TRBV6-3; size: few; DNA: TGTGCCAGCAGTTTTGTGGGGAGCACTGAAGCTTTCTTT; CDR3: CASSFVGSTEAFF
J: TRBJ2-7; D: TRBD2; V: TRBV5-6; size: few; DNA: TGTGCCAGCAGCCCTAAGCATTGGGAGGGCTCCTACGAGCAGTACTTC; CDR3: CASSPKHWEGSYEQYF
J: TRBJ2-2; D: TRBD1; V: TRBV5-1; size: NA; DNA: TGCGCCAGCACCCCAGGGGGCACCGGGGAGCTGTTTTTT; CDR3: CASTPGGTGELFF
J: TRBJ2-2; D: NA; V: TRBV4-3; size: NA; DNA: TGCGCCAGCAGCCAAACTTCGGGGGCGGGAGGGGAGCTGTTTTTT; CDR3: CASSQTSGAGGELFF
J: TRBJ2-3; D: NA; V: TRBV4-1; size: many; DNA: TGCGCCAGCAGCCTTTCCCCGGGGGCGCCTCTAGGTAGCACAGATACGCAGTATTTT; CDR3: CASSLSPGAPLGSTDTQYF
J: TRBJ2-2; D: TRBD1; V: TRBV28; size: few; DNA: TGTGCCGTCCCCCCCCACCCGGGACAGCAATTCACCGGGGAGCTGTTTTTT; CDR3: CAVPPHPGQQFTGELFF
J: TRBJ2-5; D: NA; V: TRBV2; size: NA; DNA: TGTGCCAGCAGTCGTAGCGTCTGGACCCAGTACTTC; CDR3: CASSRSVWTQYF
J: TRBJ2-4; D: NA; V: TRBV23-1; size: few; DNA: TGCGCCAGCAGTCAGCGGACAATAGCCAAAAACATTCAGTACTTC; CDR3: CASSQRTIAKNIQYF
J: TRBJ2-6; D: TRBD1; V: TRBV7-8; size: NA; DNA: TGTGCCAGCATCCGGGACAGGGTCTTCGGTGGGGCCAACGTCCTGACTTTC; CDR3: CASIRDRVFGGANVLTF
J: TRBJ1-3; D: NA; V: TRBV14; size: NA; DNA: TGTGCCAGCAGCCCCGGTTTCTCTGGAAACACCATATATTTT; CDR3: CASSPGFSGNTIYF
J: TRBJ2-5; D: TRBD1; V: TRBV6-5; size: few; DNA: TGTGCCAGCATTCGGACAGGGGGCCTGATTGGGGAGACCCAGTACTTC; CDR3: CASIRTGGLIGETQYF
J: TRBJ2-3; D: NA; V: TRBV27; size: few; DNA: TGTGCCAGCAGTTTATCCGGTAGAGGGGCCGGTGGGCAGTATTTT; CDR3: CASSLSGRGAGGQYF
J: TRBJ2-1; D: NA; V: TRBV5-1; size: NA; DNA: TGCGCCAGCAGCTCCGGGACTTTCGAGCAGTTCTTC; CDR3: CASSSGTFEQFF
J: TRBJ1-2; D: TRBD1; V: TRBV2; size: few; DNA: TGTGCCAGCAGTGTTACCGGGACAGGGGAACCCTATGGCTACACCTTC; CDR3: CASSVTGTGEPYGYTF
J: TRBJ2-5; D: TRBD2; V: TRBV20-1; size: NA; DNA: TGCAGTGCGGCAGGACTAGCGGCCTCGCAAGAGACCCAGTACTTC; CDR3: CSAAGLAASQETQYF
J: TRBJ2-1; D: NA; V: TRBV6-4; size: many; DNA: TGTGCCAGCAGTGCACTAGCCTCCCATGAGCAGTTCTTC; CDR3: CASSALASHEQFF
J: TRBJ2-1; D: TRBD2; V: TRBV7-2; size: many; DNA: TGTGCCAGCAGCTTCGTTGGACTAGCGGGGAACAATGAGCAGTTCTTC; CDR3: CASSFVGLAGNNEQFF
J: TRBJ2-5; D: NA; V: TRBV2; size: NA; DNA: TGTGCCAGCAGTAAAACTAGAGGACGGACTGAGACCCAGTACTTC; CDR3: CASSKTRGRTETQYF
J: TRBJ2-1; D: TRBD2; V: TRBV20-1; size: few; DNA: TGCAGTGCTAGAGAGTCCCGGCTAGCGGGGAGCAATGAGCAGTTCTTC; CDR3: CSARESRLAGSNEQFF
J: TRBJ2-1; D: NA; V: TRBV4-3; size: NA; DNA: TGCGCCAGCAGCCAAGAACTATTCTTACAGGGCCATGAGCAGTTCTTC; CDR3: CASSQELFLQGHEQFF
J: TRBJ2-5; D: NA; V: TRBV7-6; size: many; DNA: TGTGCCAGCAGCGCCCACGGTCCTCGGGAGACCCAGTACTTC; CDR3: CASSAHGPRETQYF
J: TRBJ1-1; D: TRBD1; V: TRBV4-2; size: NA; DNA: TGTGCCAGCAGCCAAGCTACAGGGGGCGAGGCTGAAGCTTTCTTT; CDR3: CASSQATGGEAEAFF
J: TRBJ2-5; D: NA; V: TRBV5-1; size: few; DNA: TGCGCCAGCAACGGAAACGGGGATTGGGCAGAGACCCAGTACTTC; CDR3: CASNGNGDWAETQYF